This T cell receptor beta chain appears in the sequencing data of a study of shared clonotypes between healthy human individuals. Notes on the study in general: The four-donor shared clonotypes exceeded non-shared clonotypes in generation probability, with non-shared ones scoring lower.

A remark on this clone: What it binds is unknown.

Sequencing was performed with immunoSEQ multiplex PCR; in TCRdb, only in-frame clones are kept and a portion is missing. The sample has a few million clones; just under 95% are singletons. CDR1 SGDLS and CDR2 YYNGEE come from the germline V gene. The ends lost 4 bases at V and 1 base at J; junction bases unmatched: 7. The CDR3 covers 15 residues. The V and J genes are TRBV9 and TRBJ1-1, with 7 bases matching TRBD1. Sequencing was performed on naive CD4+ T cells from PBMCs. Stated subset: CD45RA+ positively selected. The TCR was taken from a man between 18 and 29 years old in good health. Some clones in this sample may be carry-over from other donors' samples. CDR3 amino acids: CASSIGTARNTEAFF. Written as DNA, the CDR3 is TGTGCCAGCAGCATAGGGACAGCTAGGAACACTGAAGCTTTCTTT.